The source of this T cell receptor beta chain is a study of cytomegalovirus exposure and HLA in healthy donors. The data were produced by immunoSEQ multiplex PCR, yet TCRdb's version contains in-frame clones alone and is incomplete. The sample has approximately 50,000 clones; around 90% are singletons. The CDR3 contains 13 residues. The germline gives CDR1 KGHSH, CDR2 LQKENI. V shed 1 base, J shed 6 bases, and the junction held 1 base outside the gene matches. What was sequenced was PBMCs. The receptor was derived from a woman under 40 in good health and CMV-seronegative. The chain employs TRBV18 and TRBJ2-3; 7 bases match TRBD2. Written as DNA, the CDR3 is TGTGCCAGCTCACCACAACTAGCGGATACGCAGTATTTT. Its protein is CASSPQLADTQYF. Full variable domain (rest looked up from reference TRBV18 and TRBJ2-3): NAGVMQNPRHLVRRRGQEARLRCSPMKGHSHVYWYRQLPEEGLKFMVYLQKENIIDESGMPKERFSAEFPKEGPSILRIQQVVRGDSAAYFCASSPQLADTQYFGPGTRLTVL.